This entry lists 21 T cell receptor beta chains sequenced from one sample in a study of blood T cell repertoires in COVID-19. Assay used: immunoSEQ multiplex PCR; TCRdb lists only in-frame clones, some missing. The sample consists of about 400,000 clones, roughly nine tenths of them appearing once. The sequenced material came from peripheral blood. These receptors were taken from a man aged 40-49 years with acute or convalescent COVID-19.

The chain links TRBV2 to TRBJ1-1, with 7 bases aligning to TRBD1. The V and J ends lost 7 bases and 3 bases, in that order; junction bases with no gene match: 11. The germline gives CDR1 SNHLY, CDR2 FYNNEI. The CDR3 is made up of 15 amino acids. CDR3 sequence: CASKAFEGQHTEAFF. As DNA, the CDR3 is TGTGCCAGCAAGGCGTTCGAGGGACAGCACACTGAAGCTTTCTTT.

The chain employs TRBV7-9 and TRBJ1-2; maybe TRBD1 (5 bases). Germline V gene sequence: CDR1 SEHNR, CDR2 FQNEAQ (reference sequence). The CDR3 spans 16 residues. V shed 0 bases and J shed 5 bases, with 16 bases lying between them. The CDR3 DNA reads as TGTGCCAGCAGCTTAGCGGACCCCCGGGGGGTTTATGGCTACACCTTC. As protein: CASSLADPRGVYGYTF.

The chain has TRBV7-3 and TRBJ2-1; 9 bases are shared with TRBD2. Germline V gene sequence: CDR1 SGHTA, CDR2 FQGTGA. J lost 4 bases, V lost 4 bases, and 11 bases had no gene match. The CDR3 spans 17 residues. CDR3 amino acids: CASSSPISGSSYNEQFF. Written as DNA, the CDR3 is TGTGCCAGCAGCTCACCTATTAGCGGGAGCAGTTACAATGAGCAGTTCTTC.

The V gene is TRBV7-6, the J gene TRBJ2-2, with 7 bases matching TRBD2. Losses at the gene ends were 1 base for V and 4 bases for J; bases not matched to a gene: 6. CDR3 length equals 16 residues. Germline-derived CDR1 and CDR2 are SGHVS and FNYEAQ. CDR3 residues: CASSLGRLARTGELFF. The CDR3 DNA is TGTGCCAGCAGCTTAGGTAGACTAGCTCGCACCGGGGAGCTGTTTTTT. The whole variable domain, remainder taken from reference TRBV7-6 and TRBJ2-2, is GAGVSQSPRYKVTKRGQDVALRCDPISGHVSLYWYRQALGQGPEFLTYFNYEAQQDKSGLPNDRFSAERPEGSISTLTIQRTEQRDSAMYRCASSLGRLARTGELFFGEGSRLTVL.

The chain links TRBV5-5 to TRBJ2-7; TRBD1 aligns across 7 bases. The CDR3 sequence is 15 residues long. V was pared by 0 bases and J by 2 bases, with 5 bases of the junction left unmatched. CDR1 is SGHKS, CDR2 YYEKEE, per germline (reference sequence). The CDR3 region has the DNA TGTGCCAGCAGCTTGGGACCGGGACAGACCTACGAGCAGTACTTC. Amino acids: CASSLGPGQTYEQYF.

J is TRBJ2-2 and V is TRBV7-9, with 12 bases aligning to TRBD2. The CDR3 consists of 17 residues. V shed 5 bases, J shed 4 bases, and the junction held 8 bases outside the gene matches. Germline V gene data show CDR1 as SEHNR and CDR2 as FQNEAQ (reference sequence). CDR3 in amino acids: CASSRSLAGGSTGELFF. DNA for the CDR3: TGTGCCAGCAGCCGATCGCTAGCGGGGGGGAGCACCGGGGAGCTGTTTTTT.

The chain is built from TRBV4-1 and TRBJ1-3; tentatively, D is TRBD1 (6 bases). V was shortened by 5 bases and J by 5 bases, with 16 bases between the two germline ends. The CDR3 totals 15 residues. Germline assignment: CDR1 MGHRA and CDR2 YSYEKL. CDR3 DNA sequence: TGCGCCAGCAGCTCGAGGGGGGGTAATAGAAACACCATATATTTT. Translated, it gives CASSSRGGNRNTIYF.

This chain connects TRBV9 to TRBJ1-6, with TRBD1 matching 8 bases. CDR3 length: 14 residues. Germline V gives CDR1 SGDLS, CDR2 YYNGEE. J was trimmed by 9 bases and V by 4 bases; bases with no gene match: 6. Written as DNA, the CDR3 is TGTGCCAGCAGCAGCACAGGGGGGAGTTCACCCCTCCACTTT. Amino acid sequence: CASSSTGGSSPLHF. Combining the CDR3 with reference TRBV9 and TRBJ1-6 gives the whole variable domain DSGVTQTPKHLITATGQRVTLRCSPRSGDLSVYWYQQSLDQGLQFLIQYYNGEERAKGNILERFSAQQFPDLHSELNLSSLELGDSALYFCASSSTGGSSPLHFGNGTRLTVT.

The chain is built from TRBV6-5 and TRBJ1-3; 7 positions agree with TRBD1. The V gene end was trimmed by 6 bases and the J gene end by 5 bases; junction bases not matched to a gene: 4. The germline V gene has CDR1 MNHEY and CDR2 SVGAGI. This CDR3 contains 13 residues. The CDR3 nucleotides read TGTGCCAGCAGCATGACAGGGAGAAACACCATATATTTT. Translation: CASSMTGRNTIYF.

This clone was observed a single time. This rearrangement joins TRBV28 to TRBJ1-2, with D maybe TRBD1 (5 bases). CDR3 size: 13 residues. Germline V CDR1 and CDR2: MDHEN, SYDVKM. V dropped 5 bases and J dropped 5 bases, with 12 bases sitting between them. This CDR3 is CASSGYRHYGYTF. The CDR3 bases are TGTGCCAGCAGTGGATACAGGCATTATGGCTACACCTTC.

This clone was detected only once. The V gene is TRBV3-1 (or the pseudogene TRBV3-2), the J gene TRBJ1-1, with D perhaps matching TRBD1 (6 bases). The CDR3 runs 13 residues. CDR1 and CDR2 (germline): LGHDT, YNNKEL (reference sequence). V was pared by 4 bases and J by 5 bases, with 11 bases between. The chain's CDR3 is CASSLTGWTEAFF. The CDR3 nucleotides are TGTGCCAGCAGCCTTACAGGGTGGACTGAAGCTTTCTTT.

The CDR3, as DNA: TGCAGCGTTGGGTCAGGGGGTGAAAAACTGTTTTTT. This translates into CSVGSGGEKLFF. The rearrangement uses TRBV29-1 and TRBJ1-4; 7 bases fit TRBD1. CDR3 length: 12 amino acids. The V gene end was trimmed by 4 bases and the J gene end by 7 bases; junction bases not matched to a gene: 3. Germline CDR1 SQVTM, CDR2 ANQGSEA.

The chain has TRBV23-1 and TRBJ2-5; weak D call: TRBD2 (7 bases). TRBV23-1 counts as an open reading frame of uncertain function. The CDR3 loop spans 13 amino acids. Trimming left V 7 bases short and J 5 bases short, with 14 bases between. In DNA, the CDR3 is TGCGCCAGCAAGGGGGGGGCCGGTGAGACCCAGTACTTC. As protein: CASKGGAGETQYF.

This chain uses TRBV6-2 or TRBV6-3 with TRBJ2-7, with 9 bases aligning to TRBD2. CDR3 length: 16 amino acids. The germline V gene encodes CDR1 MNHEY and CDR2 SVGEGT. The J segment lost 2 bases and the V segment lost 4 bases, leaving 9 bases of the junction unmatched. The CDR3 DNA reads TGTGCCAGCAGTTCCCCTACAGCGGGGGGCCCCTACGAGCAGTACTTC. Translated, it gives CASSSPTAGGPYEQYF.

The chain links TRBV6-6 to TRBJ2-7; 8 bases map to TRBD1. V lost 5 bases, J lost 0 bases, and 6 bases stayed unmatched. The CDR3 sequence is 15 residues long. Germline CDR1 is MNHNY and CDR2 is SVGAGI (reference sequence). The CDR3 DNA reads as TGTGCCAGCAGTCCGAGGACAGGGCCCTCCTACGAGCAGTACTTC. The encoded protein is CASSPRTGPSYEQYF.

The chain joins TRBV5-4 to TRBJ2-2; TRBD1 matches 7 bases. Germline values: CDR1 SGHNT, CDR2 YYREEE (reference sequence). Trimming at V came to 5 bases and at J to 1 base, leaving 2 bases not matched to a gene. This CDR3 contains 14 residues. The CDR3 sequence: CASSGQENTGELFF. The CDR3, as DNA: TGTGCCAGCAGTGGACAGGAGAACACCGGGGAGCTGTTTTTT.

The chain combines TRBV28 with TRBJ1-5, with D possibly being TRBD1 (6 bases). Trimming pared 7 bases from V and 7 bases from J, leaving 14 bases between. From germline, CDR1 is MDHEN and CDR2 SYDVKM. This CDR3 contains 13 residues. CDR3 sequence (DNA): TGTGCCAGCATAGGGGGGGGCGAACAGCCCCAGCATTTT. This encodes CASIGGGEQPQHF.

The chain combines TRBV6-2 or TRBV6-3 with TRBJ2-5; 7 nucleotides match TRBD1. This CDR3 has 16 amino acids. Germline-derived CDR1 and CDR2 are MNHEY and SVGEGT. The trim removed 6 bases at V and 4 bases at J, leaving 14 bases unmatched. CDR3 sequence (DNA): TGTGCCAGCAGCCCGGGAACAGGGGAAGTCCGAGAGACCCAGTACTTC. This gives the protein CASSPGTGEVRETQYF.

This chain links TRBV7-6 with TRBJ2-3; maybe TRBD1 (6 bases). This CDR3 region has 14 residues. Looked up from germline, CDR1 is SGHVS and CDR2 is FNYEAQ. Trimming cost V 5 bases and J 4 bases, with 13 bases left between them. In DNA form, the CDR3 reads TGTGCCAGCAGCCCGGATACAGGGCCAGATACGCAGTATTTT. Protein: CASSPDTGPDTQYF.

V gene TRBV7-2 combines with J gene TRBJ2-3; D is perhaps TRBD2 (6 bases). The V end lost 1 base, the J end lost 4 bases, and 15 bases lay between the germline ends. Germline V gives CDR1 SGHTA, CDR2 FQGNSA. This CDR3 contains 16 residues. As DNA, the CDR3 is TGTGCCAGCAGCTTAGAACTGCGGGATCCCCCAGATACGCAGTATTTT. Protein product: CASSLELRDPPDTQYF.

The chain recombines TRBV4-2 with TRBJ2-7; 7 nucleotides agree with TRBD2. V shed 0 bases, J shed 1 base, and the junction held 3 bases outside the gene matches. The CDR3 contains 15 residues. Germline-derived CDR1 and CDR2 are LGHNA and YNFKEQ. The CDR3 is CASSQDVGGSYEQYF. CDR3 nucleotides: TGTGCCAGCAGCCAAGATGTCGGGGGGTCCTACGAGCAGTACTTC.